Following are 16 T cell receptor beta chains from one sample sequenced in a study of chemoradiotherapy in HPV16-positive cancers. Using immunoSEQ multiplex PCR, the repertoire was profiled, and TCRdb retains in-frame clones only, with some absent. This sample has 7,500 to 9,500 clones; 70% to 85% occur once, and the top ten carry roughly 20%. Specimen collection occurred from a patient who underwent chemoradiotherapy. Receptors were obtained from a human donor with HPV-associated anogenital cancer.

The V and J genes are TRBV5-5 and TRBJ1-6, with TRBD1 identical over 10 bases. Germline-derived CDR1 and CDR2 are SGHKS and YYEKEE (reference sequence). V lost 4 bases and J lost 6; bases outside the gene matches: 7. The CDR3 is made up of 16 amino acids. The CDR3 region is CASSQRQGARNSPLHF. As DNA, the CDR3 is TGTGCCAGCAGCCAACGACAGGGGGCACGTAATTCACCCCTCCACTTT.

The chain recombines TRBV28 with TRBJ2-7; 10 bases map to TRBD1. Germline loops: CDR1 MDHEN, CDR2 SYDVKM. The CDR3 runs 17 residues. V gave up 7 bases and J gave up 0 bases; unmatched junction bases: 12. Here the CDR3 DNA reads TGTGCCAGCACCGCTATAGGGACAGGGGTCCCCTCCTACGAGCAGTACTTC. Protein: CASTAIGTGVPSYEQYF. Combining the CDR3 with reference TRBV28 and TRBJ2-7 gives the whole variable domain DVKVTQSSRYLVKRTGEKVFLECVQDMDHENMFWYRQDPGLGLRLIYFSYDVKMKEKGDIPEGYSVSREKKERFSLILESASTNQTSMYLCASTAIGTGVPSYEQYFGPGTRLTVT.

This clone was detected only a few times. The chain recombines TRBV7-2 with TRBJ2-2; no definite D call. The CDR3 extends over 14 amino acids. The V gene lost 4 bases and the J gene lost 2 bases, with 8 bases spanning the gap. Germline CDR1 is SGHTA and CDR2 is FQGNSA. Here the CDR3 reads CASSSRHNTGELFF. The CDR3 DNA reads as TGTGCCAGCAGCTCCAGACATAACACCGGGGAGCTGTTTTTT. Combining the CDR3 with reference TRBV7-2 and TRBJ2-2 gives the whole variable domain GAGVSQSPSNKVTEKGKDVELRCDPISGHTALYWYRQSLGQGLEFLIYFQGNSAPDKSGLPSDRFSAERTGGSVSTLTIQRTQQEDSAVYLCASSSRHNTGELFFGEGSRLTVL.

The chain carries TRBV6-1 and TRBJ1-5; no reliable D call. Germline V gene data show CDR1 as MNHNS and CDR2 as SASEGT. The CDR3 extends over 15 amino acids. V gave up 5 bases and J gave up 3 bases, with 14 bases separating them. The CDR3 reads CASSRFLAINQPQHF. DNA for the CDR3: TGTGCCAGCAGTAGATTTTTGGCTATCAATCAGCCCCAGCATTTT.

J is TRBJ1-5 and V is TRBV14; no clear D. Trimming removed 6 bases from V and 0 bases from J, with 24 bases in between. The germline V gene encodes CDR1 SGHDN and CDR2 FVKESK. The CDR3 is 19 amino acids. CDR3 residues: CASRPVRRGSADSNQPQHF. The CDR3 coding sequence is TGTGCCAGCAGACCTGTTAGGAGAGGGAGCGCAGATAGCAATCAGCCCCAGCATTTT.

By share, this clone counts as medium-sized. CDR3 sequence reads: CASSYGPNTEAFF. In DNA, the CDR3 is TGTGCCAGCAGCTACGGGCCGAACACTGAAGCTTTCTTT. The rearrangement links TRBV6-1 to TRBJ1-1; D gene unclear. The CDR3 totals 13 residues. With 6 bases removed from V and 1 base from J, the gap between germline ends came to 9 bases. Germline-derived CDR1 and CDR2 are MNHNS and SASEGT.

The rearrangement links TRBV4-3 to TRBJ1-2; TRBD1 is a possible D gene (5 bases). In germline, CDR1 is LGHNA, CDR2 YSLEER. V was shortened by 0 bases and J by 2 bases, with 25 bases between the two germline ends. The CDR3 is 20 residues long. The CDR3 here is CASSQERIRAPFRDNYGYTF. The CDR3 DNA follows: TGCGCCAGCAGCCAAGAGAGGATTCGGGCCCCTTTCCGGGACAACTATGGCTACACCTTC.

The J gene is TRBJ1-1, the V gene TRBV5-1, with D unresolved. Trimming removed 4 bases at V and 1 base at J, with 11 bases between. CDR3 length: 14 residues. The germline V gene has CDR1 SGHRS and CDR2 YFSETQ. DNA of the CDR3: TGCGCCAGCAGCCACCTAACAGCGAACACTGAAGCTTTCTTT. This sequence encodes CASSHLTANTEAFF.

The V and J genes are TRBV6-5 and TRBJ1-1; TRBD1 matches 8 bases. Trimming cost V 6 bases and J 10 bases; bases outside gene matches: 13. CDR1 and CDR2 (germline): MNHEY, SVGAGI. This CDR3 region has 14 residues. CDR3: CASRPTSAQGAAFF. For the CDR3, the DNA is TGTGCCAGCAGGCCCACCTCTGCCCAGGGGGCAGCTTTCTTT.

The chain carries TRBV30 and TRBJ1-5, with 9 bases fitting TRBD1. Looked up from germline, CDR1 is GTSNPN and CDR2 is SVGIG (reference sequence). Trimming cost V 3 bases and J 5 bases; bases outside gene matches: 5. CDR3 length: 14 residues. CDR3 coding DNA: TGTGCCTGGAGCGAGACAGGGGGGCATCAGCCCCAGCATTTT. This encodes CAWSETGGHQPQHF.

The CDR3 nucleotides read TGTGCCAGCAGGGGTAGAGGACGGTCCTACGAGCAGTACTTC. It encodes CASRGRGRSYEQYF. V and J are TRBV28 and TRBJ2-7; D remains ambiguous. The V gene's germline CDR1 is MDHEN and CDR2 SYDVKM. Deletions cut 6 bases from V and 1 base from J, with 13 bases between. The CDR3 loop spans 14 amino acids.

This clone was seen a single time. This rearrangement joins TRBV7-9 to TRBJ1-2; TRBD1 agrees at 9 bases. The CDR3 spans 14 residues. The J segment lost 7 bases and the V segment lost 3 bases, leaving 6 bases of the junction unmatched. Germline loops: CDR1 SEHNR, CDR2 FQNEAQ (reference sequence). The CDR3 region is CASSFPDRGGGYTF. Here the CDR3 DNA reads TGTGCCAGCAGCTTTCCGGACAGGGGTGGTGGCTACACCTTC.

The chain combines TRBV11-2 with TRBJ2-2, with 7 bases fitting TRBD2. CDR1 and CDR2 (germline): SGHAT, FQNNGV. The length of the CDR3 is 13 residues. V gave up 1 base and J gave up 9 bases; unmatched junction bases: 2. The CDR3 DNA is TGTGCCAGCAGCTTAGGAGCGGGGTGGGAGCTGTTTTTT. Translated: CASSLGAGWELFF.

The rearrangement joins TRBV23-1 to TRBJ2-1, with 12 bases that match TRBD2. TRBV23-1 is an open reading frame, and its role is uncertain. Trimming cost V 0 bases and J 3 bases; bases outside gene matches: 9. This CDR3 comprises 19 residues. The CDR3 spells CASSQSVTTSGGVYNEQFF. CDR3 sequence (DNA): TGCGCCAGCAGTCAATCCGTCACGACTAGCGGGGGAGTCTACAATGAGCAGTTCTTC.

The chain employs TRBV10-2 and TRBJ2-1; D ambiguous. The V end was cut by 7 bases, the J end by 0 bases, with 13 bases between. Germline V gene data show CDR1 as WSHSY and CDR2 as SAAADI. The CDR3 has 15 amino acids. In DNA, the CDR3 is TGCGCCAGCACCTACGGCGAAAGCTCCTACAATGAGCAGTTCTTC. It translates to CASTYGESSYNEQFF.

The chain recombines TRBV5-1 with TRBJ1-2; D is unclear. Germline V gene data show CDR1 as SGHRS and CDR2 as YFSETQ. This CDR3 region has 15 residues. Trimming removed 0 bases at V and 0 bases at J, with 9 bases between. The CDR3 bases are TGCGCCAGCAGCTTGGCCCCAGAGCCTAACTATGGCTACACCTTC. Amino acid sequence: CASSLAPEPNYGYTF.